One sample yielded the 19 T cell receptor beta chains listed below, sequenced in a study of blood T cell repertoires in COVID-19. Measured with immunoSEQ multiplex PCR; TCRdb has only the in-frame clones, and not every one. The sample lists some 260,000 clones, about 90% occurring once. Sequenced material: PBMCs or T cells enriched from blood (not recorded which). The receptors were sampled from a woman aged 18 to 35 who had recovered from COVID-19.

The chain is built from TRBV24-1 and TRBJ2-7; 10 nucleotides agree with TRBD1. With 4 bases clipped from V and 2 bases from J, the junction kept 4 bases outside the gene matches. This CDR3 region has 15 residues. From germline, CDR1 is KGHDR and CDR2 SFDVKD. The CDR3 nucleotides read TGTGCCACCAGTGACCCGGGACAGGGGACCTACGAGCAGTACTTC. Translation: CATSDPGQGTYEQYF.

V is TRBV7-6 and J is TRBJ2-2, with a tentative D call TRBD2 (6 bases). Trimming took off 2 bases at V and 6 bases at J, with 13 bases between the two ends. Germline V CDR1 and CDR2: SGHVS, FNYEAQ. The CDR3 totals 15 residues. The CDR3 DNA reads TGTGCCAGCAGCTTATCTAGCAGACTAGCCGGGGAGCTGTTTTTT. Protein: CASSLSSRLAGELFF.

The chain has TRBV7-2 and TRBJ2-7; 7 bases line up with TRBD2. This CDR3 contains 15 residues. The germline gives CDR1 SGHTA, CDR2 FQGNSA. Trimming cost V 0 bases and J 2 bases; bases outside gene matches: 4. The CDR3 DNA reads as TGTGCCAGCAGCTTAGCTGCGGGAGACCCCTACGAGCAGTACTTC. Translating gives CASSLAAGDPYEQYF.

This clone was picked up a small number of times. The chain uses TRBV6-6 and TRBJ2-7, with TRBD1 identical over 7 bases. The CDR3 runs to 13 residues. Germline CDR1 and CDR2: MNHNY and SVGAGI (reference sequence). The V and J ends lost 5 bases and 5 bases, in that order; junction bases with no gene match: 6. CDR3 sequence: CASSSRDSDEQYF. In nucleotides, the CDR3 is TGTGCCAGCAGTAGCCGGGACAGCGACGAGCAGTACTTC.

The DNA of the CDR3 is TGTGCCAGCAGTTTTGGACGGGGGGGGATTCAGCCCCAGCATTTT. This encodes CASSFGRGGIQPQHF. The V gene is TRBV27, the J gene TRBJ1-5; D perhaps matches TRBD1 (5 bases). V lost 3 bases and J 6 bases, leaving 15 bases between the germline ends. Germline V gene data show CDR1 as MNHEY and CDR2 as SMNVEV (reference sequence). The CDR3 is 15 residues long.

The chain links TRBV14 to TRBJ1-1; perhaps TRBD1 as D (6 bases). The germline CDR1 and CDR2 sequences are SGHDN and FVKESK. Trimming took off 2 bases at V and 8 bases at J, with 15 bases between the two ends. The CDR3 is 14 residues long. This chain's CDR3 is CASSQFQGQGEAFF. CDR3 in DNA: TGTGCCAGCAGCCAATTTCAGGGGCAAGGGGAAGCTTTCTTT.

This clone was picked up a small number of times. CDR3 sequence reads: CASSSSTGGRTGELFF. The CDR3 bases are TGTGCCAGCAGCTCCTCGACAGGGGGCCGTACCGGGGAGCTGTTTTTT. The chain recombines TRBV3-1 (or the pseudogene TRBV3-2) with TRBJ2-2, with 10 bases aligning to TRBD1. V shed 5 bases and J 5 bases; nucleotides not matched to a gene: 8. There are 16 residues in the CDR3. Germline CDR1 and CDR2: LGHDT and YNNKEL (reference sequence).

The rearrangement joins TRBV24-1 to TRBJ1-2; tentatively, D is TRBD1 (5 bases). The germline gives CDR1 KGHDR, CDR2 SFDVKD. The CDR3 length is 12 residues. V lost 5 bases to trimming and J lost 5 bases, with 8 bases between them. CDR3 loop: CATSAQGYGYTF. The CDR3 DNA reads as TGTGCCACCAGTGCTCAGGGATATGGCTACACCTTC.

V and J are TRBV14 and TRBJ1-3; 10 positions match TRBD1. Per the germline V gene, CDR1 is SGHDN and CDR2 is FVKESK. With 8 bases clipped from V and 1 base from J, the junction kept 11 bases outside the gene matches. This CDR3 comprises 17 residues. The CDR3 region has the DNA TGTGCCAGCTCCAGGGACAGGGGCCTCGGATCTGGAAACACCATATATTTT. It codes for CASSRDRGLGSGNTIYF.

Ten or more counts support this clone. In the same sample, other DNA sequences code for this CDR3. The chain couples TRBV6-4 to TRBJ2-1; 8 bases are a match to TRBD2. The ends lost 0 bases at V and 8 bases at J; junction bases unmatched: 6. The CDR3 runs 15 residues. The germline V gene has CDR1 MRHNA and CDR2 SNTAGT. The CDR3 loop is CASSDSLAGYDEQFF. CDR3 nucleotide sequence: TGTGCCAGCAGTGACTCCTTAGCGGGGTACGATGAGCAGTTCTTC.

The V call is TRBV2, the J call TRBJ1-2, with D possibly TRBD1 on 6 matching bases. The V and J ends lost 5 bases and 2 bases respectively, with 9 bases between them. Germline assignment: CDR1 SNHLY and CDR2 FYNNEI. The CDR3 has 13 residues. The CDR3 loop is CASSTGMNYGYTF. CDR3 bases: TGTGCCAGCAGTACAGGGATGAACTATGGCTACACCTTC.

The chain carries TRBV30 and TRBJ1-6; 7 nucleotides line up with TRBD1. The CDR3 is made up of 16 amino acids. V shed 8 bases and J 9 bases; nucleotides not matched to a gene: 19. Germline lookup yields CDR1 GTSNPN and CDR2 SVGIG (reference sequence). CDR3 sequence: CARKDRCPRPLSPLHF. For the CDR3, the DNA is TGTGCCCGAAAGGACAGGTGCCCTAGGCCCCTTTCACCCCTCCACTTT.

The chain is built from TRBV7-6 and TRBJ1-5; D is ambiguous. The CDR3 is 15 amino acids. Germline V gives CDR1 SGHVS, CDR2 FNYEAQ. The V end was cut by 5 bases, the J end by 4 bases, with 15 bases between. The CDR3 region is CASSPERGQNQPQHF. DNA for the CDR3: TGTGCCAGCAGCCCCGAGCGGGGTCAAAATCAGCCCCAGCATTTT.

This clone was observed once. In nucleotides, the CDR3 is TGTGCCAGCAGCCAACTAGCGGGAGGGCCTCAGTACTTC. Translating gives CASSQLAGGPQYF. The chain recombines TRBV3-1 (or the pseudogene TRBV3-2) with TRBJ2-4; 12 bases align to TRBD2. Trimming at V came to 2 bases and at J to 12 bases, leaving 2 bases not matched to a gene. CDR1 is LGHDT and CDR2 is YNNKEL in the germline V gene (reference sequence). The CDR3 has 13 residues.

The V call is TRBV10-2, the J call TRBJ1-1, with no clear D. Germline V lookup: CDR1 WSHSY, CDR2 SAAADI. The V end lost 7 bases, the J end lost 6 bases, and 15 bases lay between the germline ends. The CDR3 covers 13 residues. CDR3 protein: CASNPEGIAEAFF. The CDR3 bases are TGCGCCAGCAACCCTGAGGGAATCGCTGAAGCTTTCTTT.

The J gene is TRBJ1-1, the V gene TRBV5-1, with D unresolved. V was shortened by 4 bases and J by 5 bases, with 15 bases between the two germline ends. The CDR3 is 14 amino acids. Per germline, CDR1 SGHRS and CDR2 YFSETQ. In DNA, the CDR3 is TGCGCCAGCAGCCTCGACGGAGGAGTTACTGAAGCTTTCTTT. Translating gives CASSLDGGVTEAFF.

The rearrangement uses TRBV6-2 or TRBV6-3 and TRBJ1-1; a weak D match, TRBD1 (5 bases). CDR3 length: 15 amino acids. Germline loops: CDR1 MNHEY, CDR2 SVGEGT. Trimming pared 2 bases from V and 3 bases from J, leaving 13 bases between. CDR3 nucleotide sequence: TGTGCCAGCAGTTACGGAGGGGCGTTCGACACTGAAGCTTTCTTT. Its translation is CASSYGGAFDTEAFF.

The CDR3 coding sequence is TGTGCCAGCAGTTTCGAACAGCAGGAGCAGTTCTTC. This translates into CASSFEQQEQFF. This rearrangement joins TRBV28 to TRBJ2-1; D not certain. V lost 3 bases and J 10 bases, leaving 10 bases between the germline ends. The CDR3 extends over 12 amino acids. Germline V lookup: CDR1 MDHEN, CDR2 SYDVKM.

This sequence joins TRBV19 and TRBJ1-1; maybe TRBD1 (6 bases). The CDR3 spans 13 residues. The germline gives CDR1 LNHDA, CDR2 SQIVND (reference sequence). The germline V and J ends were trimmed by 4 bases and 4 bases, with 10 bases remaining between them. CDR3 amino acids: CASSTQQGTEAFF. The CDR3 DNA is TGTGCCAGTAGTACACAACAGGGCACTGAAGCTTTCTTT.